This T cell receptor beta chain derives from a study of response to subunit inactivated influenza vaccine. Points from the study as a whole: Each seasonal flu vaccination may recruit only limited new T cells, authors suggested.

MiXCR was run by TCRdb on the RT-PCR reads, yielding one entry per CDR3 protein. The sample shows about 650,000 distinct CDR3 sequences, about a sixth of them seen only once. Of note for this clonotype: Its antigen is not identified.

CDR1 and CDR2 (germline): LGHNA, YSLEER. The CDR3 has 16 amino acids. The germline V and J ends were trimmed by 4 bases and 4 bases, with 16 bases remaining between them. The clonotype was recovered from a man aged 50 to 60 who received an inactivated influenza vaccine. The chain employs TRBV4-3 and TRBJ2-2; no firm D call. The specimen was PBMCs from blood, collected about 12 days after vaccination. The CDR3 nucleotides are TGCGCCAGCAGCCTAGACGCCACCTTCTTCACCGGGGAGCTGTTTTTT. It yields the protein CASSLDATFFTGELFF.